The 30 T cell receptor beta chains listed next were all sequenced from one sample in a study of OX40 agonist ivuxolimab in advanced cancers. TCRdb's copy holds only in-frame clones and misses some; the assay was immunoSEQ multiplex PCR. The sample holds tens of thousands of clones; around four fifths are singletons and the top ten take over 0.4%. This specimen was CD4+ or CD8+ T cells sorted from blood, taken in a trial of the OX40 agonist ivuxolimab. The receptors stem from an adult with an advanced solid tumor such as melanoma, head and neck, liver or kidney cancer.

The rearrangement joins TRBV28 to TRBJ2-2; no definite D call. Deletions cut 5 bases from V and 5 bases from J, with 12 bases between. Germline V lookup: CDR1 MDHEN, CDR2 SYDVKM. This CDR3 spans 14 amino acids. The DNA of the CDR3 is TGTGCCAGCAGTCTATCCGGTACAACCGGGGAGCTGTTTTTT. This gives the protein CASSLSGTTGELFF. The whole variable domain, filled in from reference TRBV28 and TRBJ2-2, reads DVKVTQSSRYLVKRTGEKVFLECVQDMDHENMFWYRQDPGLGLRLIYFSYDVKMKEKGDIPEGYSVSREKKERFSLILESASTNQTSMYLCASSLSGTTGELFFGEGSRLTVL.

This chain joins TRBV7-8 and TRBJ2-3; D remains unclear. The CDR3 has 14 amino acids. V shed 3 bases and J shed 4 bases, with 11 bases lying between them. Germline values: CDR1 SGHVS, CDR2 FQNEAQ. The CDR3 region is CASSFRVTSDTQYF. DNA of the CDR3: TGTGCCAGCAGCTTTAGGGTAACTTCAGATACGCAGTATTTT.

The chain uses TRBV28 and TRBJ1-2; 9 bases line up with TRBD1. The CDR3 contains 16 residues. CDR1 is MDHEN and CDR2 is SYDVKM in the germline V gene. V dropped 3 bases and J dropped 0; count of bases not matched to a gene: 5. CDR3 residues: CASSLGGTGSNYGYTF. The DNA of the CDR3 is TGTGCCAGCAGTTTGGGCGGGACAGGGTCTAACTATGGCTACACCTTC.

The V call is TRBV7-2, the J call TRBJ1-4; 7 bases map to TRBD1. Germline assignment: CDR1 SGHTA and CDR2 FQGNSA. Losses at the gene ends were 6 bases for V and 4 bases for J; bases not matched to a gene: 5. CDR3 length equals 14 residues. The CDR3 DNA sequence: TGTGCCAGCAGTGCGACAGGGCTTAATGAAAAACTGTTTTTT. This encodes CASSATGLNEKLFF.

CDR3 sequence: CSAWDRGQPVV. CDR3 in DNA: TGCAGTGCTTGGGACCGAGGACAGCCTGTCGTC. The chain recombines TRBV20-1 with TRBJ2-7; tentative D call: TRBD1 (6 bases). This CDR3 is built from 11 residues. The V gene's germline CDR1 is DFQATT and CDR2 SNEGSKA (reference sequence).

There are many counts of this clone. The CDR3, as DNA: TGTGCCTCACCAGGGACCTATGGCTACACCTTC. Translation gives CASPGTYGYTF. This chain joins TRBV30 and TRBJ1-2; a weak D match, TRBD1 (5 bases). CDR1 and CDR2 from the germline V gene are GTSNPN and SVGIG (reference sequence). The V end was cut by 7 bases, the J end by 4 bases, with 10 bases between. This CDR3 contains 11 residues.

This sequence joins TRBV18 and TRBJ1-2, with 12 nucleotides matching TRBD1. V trimming: 6 bases; J trimming: 6 bases; junction bases outside the gene matches: 11. The CDR3 has 16 amino acids. Germline lookup yields CDR1 KGHSH and CDR2 LQKENI. CDR3 coding DNA: TGTGCCAGCTCCGCCCGCCGGGACAGGGGGCGCGATGGCTACACCTTC. It specifies CASSARRDRGRDGYTF.

V is TRBV4-1 and J is TRBJ1-1; unclear D gene. The germline V and J ends were trimmed by 3 bases and 6 bases, with 14 bases remaining between them. This CDR3 has 14 residues. Germline V lookup: CDR1 MGHRA, CDR2 YSYEKL. CDR3 region: CASSQTREGAEAFF. CDR3 coding DNA: TGCGCCAGCAGCCAGACTAGGGAAGGCGCTGAAGCTTTCTTT.

The chain carries TRBV5-1 and TRBJ1-3; the D is unclear. CDR3 length: 18 amino acids. V was shortened by 5 bases and J by 2 bases, with 23 bases between the two germline ends. Germline V lookup: CDR1 SGHRS, CDR2 YFSETQ. The CDR3, as DNA: TGCGCCAGCAGTTACTCCCGGGTCGCCGGCGGGACTGGAAACACCATATATTTT. Its translation is CASSYSRVAGGTGNTIYF. The full variable domain, in which reference TRBV5-1 and TRBJ1-3 provide the parts outside the CDR3, is KAGVTQTPRYLIKTRGQQVTLSCSPISGHRSVSWYQQTPGQGLQFLFEYFSETQRNKGNFPGRFSGRQFSNSRSEMNVSTLELGDSALYLCASSYSRVAGGTGNTIYFGEGSWLTVV.

This chain connects TRBV4-1 to TRBJ1-4; D not resolved. V lost 5 bases and J lost 8, with 18 bases in between. The CDR3 is 15 amino acids. Germline values: CDR1 MGHRA, CDR2 YSYEKL. The CDR3 coding sequence is TGCGCCAGCAGCGGACCGGGTCCAGTCTACGAAAAACTGTTTTTT. Residues: CASSGPGPVYEKLFF.

This clone was seen only once. The chain's CDR3 is CASSSPTGSTGNTIYF. The CDR3 coding sequence is TGTGCCAGCAGCTCCCCGACAGGATCGACTGGAAACACCATATATTTT. The chain links TRBV11-2 to TRBJ1-3, with TRBD1 as a possible D gene (6 bases). CDR1 SGHAT and CDR2 FQNNGV come from the germline V gene. This CDR3 is built from 16 residues. V gave up 4 bases and J gave up 2 bases, with 15 bases separating them.

This chain links TRBV5-8 with TRBJ2-5; 8 bases match TRBD1. CDR1 and CDR2 (germline): SGHTS, YDEGEE. The junction had 9 bases not matched to a gene; V was cut back by 3 bases and J by 2 bases. The CDR3 contains 16 residues. CDR3 region: CASSSGTGNFQETQYF. Written as DNA, the CDR3 is TGTGCCAGCAGCTCTGGGACAGGCAATTTTCAAGAGACCCAGTACTTC.

The chain carries TRBV5-6 and TRBJ2-6; D gene uncertain. The CDR3 loop spans 15 amino acids. Trimming stripped 5 bases from V and 2 bases from J, with 11 bases between. Germline CDR1 reads SGHDT; CDR2 reads YYEEEE. CDR3 coding DNA: TGTGCCAGCAGTGGTAACTGGGCTGGGGCCAACGTCCTGACTTTC. It specifies CASSGNWAGANVLTF.

This rearrangement joins TRBV5-4 to TRBJ2-7; maybe TRBD2 (7 bases). Germline assignment: CDR1 SGHNT and CDR2 YYREEE (reference sequence). Between the trimmed V and J ends, which lost 4 bases and 2 bases, there was a span of 16 bases. The CDR3 has 15 amino acids. CDR3 nucleotide sequence: TGTGCCAGCAGCCAGCGGGACACCTCTACCTACGAGCAGTACTTC. Residues: CASSQRDTSTYEQYF.

The rearrangement joins TRBV5-8 to TRBJ1-1, with D possibly being TRBD1 (6 bases). This CDR3 comprises 15 residues. V was trimmed by 4 bases and J by 1 base, leaving 14 bases between them. Germline values: CDR1 SGHTS, CDR2 YDEGEE. The CDR3 DNA is TGTGCCAGCAGCCCCGGACAGACCTCGAACACTGAAGCTTTCTTT. Translated, it gives CASSPGQTSNTEAFF. The whole variable domain, filled in from reference TRBV5-8 and TRBJ1-1, reads EAGVTQSPTHLIKTRGQQATLRCSPISGHTSVYWYQQALGLGLQFLLWYDEGEERNRGNFPPRFSGRQFPNYSSELNVNALELEDSALYLCASSPGQTSNTEAFFGQGTRLTVV.

V gene TRBV25-1 combines with J gene TRBJ1-6, with D unresolved. Per germline, CDR1 MGHDK and CDR2 SYGVNS. The V end lost 4 bases, the J end lost 9 bases, and 10 bases lay between the germline ends. The CDR3 is made up of 13 amino acids. The CDR3 here is CASSAQLSSPLHF. In DNA, the CDR3 is TGTGCCAGCAGTGCACAATTAAGTTCACCCCTCCACTTT.

This chain uses TRBV5-4 with TRBJ2-1; D gene unclear. The CDR3 is 15 amino acids. Germline V lookup: CDR1 SGHNT, CDR2 YYREEE (reference sequence). V was cut by 7 bases and J by 5 bases, with 19 bases left in between. CDR3 coding DNA: TGTGCCAGCGCTCGGAACCCACAACCAGACAATGAGCAGTTCTTC. This translates into CASARNPQPDNEQFF.

This clone was seen a single time. The rearrangement joins TRBV9 to TRBJ2-5; TRBD2 might be the D (5 bases). The tail of the sequence fits TRBJ2-7 better, so the J call may be wrong. This CDR3 has 14 residues. Germline V gene lookup returns CDR1 SGDLS and CDR2 YYNGEE. This CDR3 is CASSVTPSAGEQYF. DNA for the CDR3: TGTGCCAGCAGCGTAACACCCTCCGCGGGCGAGCAGTACTTC.

CDR3 bases: TGTGCCAGCAGTCATGGACGGGTCTACGAGCAGTACTTC. It is translated as CASSHGRVYEQYF. This chain connects TRBV28 to TRBJ2-7; D remains ambiguous. CDR1 and CDR2 from the germline V gene are MDHEN and SYDVKM. Trimming removed 5 bases at V and 3 bases at J, with 11 bases between. This CDR3 comprises 13 residues.

This sequence joins TRBV5-4 and TRBJ2-5; a weak D match, TRBD2 (5 bases). In germline, CDR1 is SGHNT, CDR2 YYREEE (reference sequence). V lost 2 bases and J lost 5, with 16 bases in between. This CDR3 has 15 residues. CDR3 DNA sequence: TGTGCCAGCAGCTTACCGGGGTTGATTTCCGAGACCCAGTACTTC. It encodes CASSLPGLISETQYF.

V and J are TRBV28 and TRBJ1-2, with 8 bases fitting TRBD1. Germline V gene data show CDR1 as MDHEN and CDR2 as SYDVKM. V lost 6 bases, J lost 7 bases, and 10 bases stayed unmatched. This CDR3 region has 14 residues. The CDR3 sequence: CASRSTGGGGGYTF. DNA for the CDR3: TGTGCCAGCAGGAGTACAGGGGGTGGCGGTGGCTACACCTTC.

The rearrangement links TRBV7-2 to TRBJ2-7; TRBD1 matches 7 bases. CDR1 and CDR2 from the germline V gene are SGHTA and FQGNSA. V lost 6 bases to trimming and J lost 4 bases; unmatched junction nucleotides: 9. The CDR3 has 14 amino acids. CDR3 in DNA: TGTGCCAGCAGTAGACAGGGTTCCTCTTACGAGCAGTACTTC. Amino acid sequence: CASSRQGSSYEQYF.

This chain uses TRBV7-9 with TRBJ2-3; the D gene is possibly TRBD2 (5 bases). Trimming took off 5 bases at V and 7 bases at J, with 13 bases between the two ends. Germline V gene sequence: CDR1 SEHNR, CDR2 FQNEAQ (reference sequence). CDR3 length equals 13 residues. DNA for the CDR3: TGTGCCAGCAGCGCGGTAAGAGGGAATACGCAGTATTTT. This gives the protein CASSAVRGNTQYF.

The chain combines TRBV29-1 with TRBJ2-6; 9 nucleotides agree with TRBD1. CDR1 and CDR2 (germline): SQVTM, ANQGSEA. The ends lost 7 bases at V and 4 bases at J; junction bases unmatched: 8. The CDR3 consists of 15 residues. The DNA of the CDR3 is TGCAGCGCGTCAAACAGGGGGCGAGGGGCCAACGTCCTGACTTTC. Translated, it gives CSASNRGRGANVLTF.

This clone was detected only a few times. The V call is TRBV5-1, the J call TRBJ1-1; TRBD1 matches at 7 bases. Trimming removed 2 bases from V and 2 bases from J; junction bases left unmatched: 12. Germline values: CDR1 SGHRS, CDR2 YFSETQ. The CDR3 runs 17 residues. In nucleotides, the CDR3 is TGCGCCAGCAGCTTCAATACAGCCGGGACAGTCAACACTGAAGCTTTCTTT. This sequence encodes CASSFNTAGTVNTEAFF.

This sequence joins TRBV9 and TRBJ2-1; D unresolved. V was trimmed by 2 bases and J by 0 bases, leaving 9 bases between them. CDR3 length equals 15 residues. Germline loops: CDR1 SGDLS, CDR2 YYNGEE. The CDR3 DNA sequence: TGTGCCAGCAGCGTCATGGGGATCTCCTACAATGAGCAGTTCTTC. Encoded protein: CASSVMGISYNEQFF.

The rearrangement joins TRBV7-9 to TRBJ1-2; 8 positions match TRBD1. After removal of 5 bases from V and 2 bases from J, the junction contained 4 bases not matched to a gene. CDR1 and CDR2 from the germline V gene are SEHNR and FQNEAQ (reference sequence). The CDR3 contains 14 residues. CDR3 coding DNA: TGTGCCAGCAGCGGACAGGGAGAGAACTATGGCTACACCTTC. Its protein is CASSGQGENYGYTF.

This chain links TRBV5-4 with TRBJ2-7, with no clear D. V lost 0 bases and J lost 4, with 5 bases in between. The CDR3 sequence is 12 residues long. Germline V gene data show CDR1 as SGHNT and CDR2 as YYREEE (reference sequence). Written as DNA, the CDR3 is TGTGCCAGCAGCTTGGATCGGTACGAGCAGTACGTC. This translates into CASSLDRYEQYV.

The chain is built from TRBV14 and TRBJ1-3; 10 nucleotides line up with TRBD1. Germline CDR1 reads SGHDN; CDR2 reads FVKESK. After removal of 4 bases from V and 4 bases from J, the junction contained 4 bases not matched to a gene. CDR3 size: 15 residues. CDR3 sequence: CASSPTGGQGNTIYF. DNA for the CDR3: TGTGCCAGCAGCCCGACAGGGGGCCAGGGAAACACCATATATTTT.

This clone was seen just once. The V gene is TRBV19, the J gene TRBJ1-2; D ambiguous. Germline V gives CDR1 LNHDA, CDR2 SQIVND (reference sequence). The CDR3 length is 14 residues. Between the trimmed V and J ends, which lost 3 bases and 0 bases, there was a span of 8 bases. The CDR3 DNA reads TGTGCCAGTAGTATCATTATGCCTAACTATGGCTACACCTTC. It encodes CASSIIMPNYGYTF.